This T cell receptor (beta chain) emerged from a study of blood T cell repertoires in COVID-19. Turning to the study itself: Acute and convalescent COVID-19 specimens originated in the United States, Italy and Spain.

As handled by the study authors: By means of reference gene primer amplification, nucleated cell counts were estimated. Libraries were prepared by immunoSEQ multiplex PCR; TCRdb keeps only in-frame clonotypes and omits some of them. V and J calls and clone size are those listed in that table; D and trimming were worked out from the DNA. The sample records roughly 230,000 clones, about 83% being singletons. Germline trimming cut 0 bases from V and 0 bases from J; bases unmatched to any gene: 3. CDR3 length: 16 amino acids. The germline V gene has CDR1 MNHNS and CDR2 SASEGT. Specimen: peripheral blood. The clonotype was recovered from a man in his fifties or sixties with acute or convalescent COVID-19. The V gene is TRBV6-1, the J gene TRBJ2-7, with TRBD1 identical over 9 bases. CDR3 residues: CASSEAMGQGSYEQYF. The CDR3 nucleotides read TGTGCCAGCAGTGAAGCGATGGGACAGGGCTCCTACGAGCAGTACTTC.